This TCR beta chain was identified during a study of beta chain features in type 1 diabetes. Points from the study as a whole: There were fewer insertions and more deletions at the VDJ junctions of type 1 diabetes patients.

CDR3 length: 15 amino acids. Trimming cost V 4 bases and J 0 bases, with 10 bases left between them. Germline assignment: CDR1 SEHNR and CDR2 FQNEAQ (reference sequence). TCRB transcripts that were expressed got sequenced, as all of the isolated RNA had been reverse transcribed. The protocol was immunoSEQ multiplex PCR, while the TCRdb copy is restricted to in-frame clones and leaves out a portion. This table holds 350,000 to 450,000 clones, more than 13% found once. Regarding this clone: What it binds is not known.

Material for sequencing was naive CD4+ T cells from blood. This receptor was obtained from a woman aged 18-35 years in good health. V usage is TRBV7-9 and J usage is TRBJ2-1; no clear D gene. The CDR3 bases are TGTGCCAGCAGCTACTTGAGAGGCTCCTACAATGAGCAGTTCTTC. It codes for CASSYLRGSYNEQFF.